The entry that follows covers one T cell receptor (beta chain) sequence. Amplification yielded TCR beta CDR3 regions, with RNA transcripts as the source. The TCR CDR3 first-round RT-PCR relied on the HTBI primer set. Each CDR3 protein gets one entry after TCRdb re-called the multiplex PCR reads with MiXCR. The repertoire holds a few hundred thousand distinct CDR3 sequences, 15% to 19% seen once, with under 8% in the top ten. Trimming shortened V by 2 bases and J by 7 bases, and 15 bases separated the two germline ends. The CDR3 runs to 16 residues. From germline, CDR1 is MNHNY and CDR2 SVGAGI (reference sequence). These data come from a study of T cells in Graves' hyperthyroidism and ophthalmopathy.

The rearrangement links TRBV6-6 to TRBJ1-6; D is possibly TRBD1 (6 bases). The TCR sequence derives from a woman aged 25-40 years with Graves' hyperthyroidism. The source material was blood. The CDR3 nucleotides are TGTGCCAGCAGTTACCCGAGTGAGGGGGGGAATTCACCCCTCCACTTT. This sequence encodes CASSYPSEGGNSPLHF.